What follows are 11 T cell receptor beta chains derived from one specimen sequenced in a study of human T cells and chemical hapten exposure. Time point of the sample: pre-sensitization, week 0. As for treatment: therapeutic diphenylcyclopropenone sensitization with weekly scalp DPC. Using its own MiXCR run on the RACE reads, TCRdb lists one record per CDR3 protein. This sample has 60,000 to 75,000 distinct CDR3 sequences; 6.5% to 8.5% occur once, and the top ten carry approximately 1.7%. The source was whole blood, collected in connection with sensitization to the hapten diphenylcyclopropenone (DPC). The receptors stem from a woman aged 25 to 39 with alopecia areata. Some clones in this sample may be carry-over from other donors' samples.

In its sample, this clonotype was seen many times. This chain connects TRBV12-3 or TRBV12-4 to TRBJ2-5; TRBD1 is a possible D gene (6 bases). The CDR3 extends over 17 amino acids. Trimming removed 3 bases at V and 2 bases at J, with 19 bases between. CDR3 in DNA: TGTGCCAGCAGTTTTAGCTTTGGAAGGACAGAACAAGAGACCCAGTACTTC. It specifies CASSFSFGRTEQETQYF.

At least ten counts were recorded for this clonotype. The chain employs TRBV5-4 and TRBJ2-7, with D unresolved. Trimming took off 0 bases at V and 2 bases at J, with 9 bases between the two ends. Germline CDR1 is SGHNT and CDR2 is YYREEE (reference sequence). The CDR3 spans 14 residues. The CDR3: CASSLGTAPYEQYF. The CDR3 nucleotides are TGTGCCAGCAGCTTGGGGACCGCTCCCTACGAGCAGTACTTC.

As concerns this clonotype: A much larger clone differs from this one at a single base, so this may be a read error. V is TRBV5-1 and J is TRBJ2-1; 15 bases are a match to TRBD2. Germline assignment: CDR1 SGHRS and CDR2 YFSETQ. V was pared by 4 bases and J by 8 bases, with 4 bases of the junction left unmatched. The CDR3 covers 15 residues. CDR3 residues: CASSRTSGGGDEQFF. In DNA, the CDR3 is TGCGCCAGCAGCCGGACTAGCGGGGGGGGCGATGAGCAGTTCTTC.

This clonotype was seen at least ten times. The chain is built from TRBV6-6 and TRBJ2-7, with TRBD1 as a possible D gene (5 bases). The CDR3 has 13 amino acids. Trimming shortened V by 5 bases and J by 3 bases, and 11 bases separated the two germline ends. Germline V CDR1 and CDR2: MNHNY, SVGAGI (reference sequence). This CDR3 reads CASSGVQGYEQYF. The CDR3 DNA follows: TGTGCCAGCAGTGGAGTCCAGGGCTACGAGCAGTACTTC.

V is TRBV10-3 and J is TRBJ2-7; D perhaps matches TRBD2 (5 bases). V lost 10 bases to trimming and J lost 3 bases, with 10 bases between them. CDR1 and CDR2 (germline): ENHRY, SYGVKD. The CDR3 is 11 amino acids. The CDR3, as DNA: TGTGCCACCCGGGAAAACTACGAGCAGTACTTC. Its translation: CATRENYEQYF.

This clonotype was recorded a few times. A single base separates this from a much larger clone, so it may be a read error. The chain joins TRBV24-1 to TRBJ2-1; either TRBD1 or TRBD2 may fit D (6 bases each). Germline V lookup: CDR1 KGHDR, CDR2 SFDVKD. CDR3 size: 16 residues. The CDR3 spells CAPSDGITGANNEQFF. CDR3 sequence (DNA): TGTGCCCCCAGTGATGGGATTACGGGGGCTAACAATGAGCAGTTCTTC.

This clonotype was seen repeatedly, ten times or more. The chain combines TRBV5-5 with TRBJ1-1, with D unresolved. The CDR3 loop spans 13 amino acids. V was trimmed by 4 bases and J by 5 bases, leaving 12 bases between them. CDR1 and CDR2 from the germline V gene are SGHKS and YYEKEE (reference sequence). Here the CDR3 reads CASSPMGGTEAFF. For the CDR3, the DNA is TGTGCCAGCAGCCCCATGGGTGGGACTGAAGCTTTCTTT.

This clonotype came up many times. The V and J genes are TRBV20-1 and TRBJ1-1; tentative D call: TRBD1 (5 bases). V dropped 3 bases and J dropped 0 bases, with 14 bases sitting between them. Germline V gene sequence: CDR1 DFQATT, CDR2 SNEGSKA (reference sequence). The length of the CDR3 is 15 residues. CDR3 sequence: CSARGVGTMNTEAFF. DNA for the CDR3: TGCAGTGCTAGGGGAGTCGGGACGATGAACACTGAAGCTTTCTTT.

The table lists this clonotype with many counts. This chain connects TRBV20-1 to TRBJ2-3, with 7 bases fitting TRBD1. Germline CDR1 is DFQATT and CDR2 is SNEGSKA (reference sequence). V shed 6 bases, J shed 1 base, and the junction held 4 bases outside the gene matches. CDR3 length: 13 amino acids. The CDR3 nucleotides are TGCAGTGCGAACAGGGGTCGCACAGATACGCAGTATTTT. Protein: CSANRGRTDTQYF.

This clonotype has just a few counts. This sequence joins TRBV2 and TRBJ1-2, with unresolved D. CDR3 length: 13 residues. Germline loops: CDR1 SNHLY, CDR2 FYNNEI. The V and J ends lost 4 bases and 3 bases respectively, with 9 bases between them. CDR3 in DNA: TGTGCCAGCAGTGTCGCCGGAGACTATGGCTACACCTTC. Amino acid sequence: CASSVAGDYGYTF.

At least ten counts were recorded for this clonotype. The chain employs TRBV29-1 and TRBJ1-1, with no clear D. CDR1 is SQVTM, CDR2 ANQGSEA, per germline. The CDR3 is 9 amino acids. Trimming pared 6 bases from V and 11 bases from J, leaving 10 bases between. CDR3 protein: CSVGFEAFF. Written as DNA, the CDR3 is TGCAGCGTCGGCTTTGAGGCTTTCTTT.